This T cell receptor (beta chain) stems from a study of T cell repertoires in cytomegalovirus infection. Study background: Selection of CMV epitopes for the study included recently identified HLA-C-restricted and well-studied HLA-B-restricted ones. Overall study results and limits: Summed frequency of public TCR beta families distinguished CMV carriers with the relevant HLA.

From the reads, TCRdb called clonotypes with MiXCR, one entry per CDR3 protein. This table has around 570,000 distinct CDR3 sequences, 40% appearing once. A note on this clonotype: Its antigen is currently unknown.

Germline CDR1 and CDR2: SGHAT and FQNNGV. The V and J ends lost 2 bases and 1 base respectively, with 11 bases between them. The length of the CDR3 is 15 residues. The input for sequencing was cultured PBMCs, taken from culture after CMV antigen stimulation. The chain has TRBV11-2 and TRBJ1-1; D may be TRBD1 (6 bases). This sequence was found in a human donor in good health (CMV status not recorded). Some clones in this sample may be carry-over from other donors' samples. In nucleotides, the CDR3 is TGTGCCAGCAGCTTATCGGGGGGCTCGAACACTGAAGCTTTCTTT. This gives the protein CASSLSGGSNTEAFF.